This T cell receptor beta chain was documented in a study of CD8+CD57+ T cells in acquired aplastic anemia. Study context: Sorted CD4+ and CD8+ cells gave a mean 3.2 ug DNA, range about 0.19 to 27.4 ug.

All sequencing subjects had displayed CD8+CD57+ cell expansion on flow cytometry. This clonotype has a count of ten or more. Its antigen is not known. Genomic DNA served as template for TCR beta VDJ and CDR3 profiling. MiXCR, applied by TCRdb to the reads, yields one record per CDR3 protein. The sample yields roughly 170,000 distinct CDR3 sequences, around 50% seen once. The ends lost 6 bases at V and 1 base at J; junction bases unmatched: 5. The CDR3 contains 14 residues. Germline V CDR1 and CDR2: ENHRY, SYGVKD. Study results and limitations: Roughly 30 was the count of CD8+ CDR3 sequences that patients shared with controls.

What was sequenced was sorted CD4+, CD8+, or CD8+CD57+ T cells (not recorded which) from PBMCs. The V gene is TRBV10-3, the J gene TRBJ2-7, with TRBD1 matching 8 bases. The sequence came from a human donor with aplastic anemia. CDR3 nucleotide sequence: TGTGCCATCAGAAGGACAGGGAGATCCTACGAGCAGTACTTC. Translating it yields CAIRRTGRSYEQYF.